Each of the 32 T cell receptor beta chains below was sequenced from the same sample in a study of cytomegalovirus exposure and HLA in healthy donors. With 60 Vbeta and 13 Jbeta primers, the PCR was carried out. Using immunoSEQ multiplex PCR, the repertoire was profiled, and TCRdb retains in-frame clones only, with some absent. Of under 200,000 clones in the sample, about four fifths were seen once. The sequenced sample was PBMCs. The receptor source for this set is a male donor in good health and CMV-seropositive.

CDR3 nucleotides: TGCGCCAGCAGCCCAGGGGGACAGGGTGACGAGCAGTACTTC. It yields the protein CASSPGGQGDEQYF. This chain joins TRBV5-1 and TRBJ2-7; 9 nucleotides match TRBD1. Unmatched junction bases numbered 7, after V lost 4 bases and J lost 5 bases. The CDR3 extends over 14 amino acids. Germline V lookup: CDR1 SGHRS, CDR2 YFSETQ.

V gene TRBV30 combines with J gene TRBJ2-7; the D gene is possibly TRBD2 (6 bases). This CDR3 has 13 amino acids. The germline V and J ends were trimmed by 1 base and 3 bases, with 10 bases remaining between them. The germline CDR1 and CDR2 sequences are GTSNPN and SVGIG (reference sequence). The CDR3 DNA follows: TGTGCCTGGAGTGCGGGAGCAAGCTACGAGCAGTACTTC. This encodes CAWSAGASYEQYF. The full variable domain, with the rest looked up from reference TRBV30 and TRBJ2-7, is SQTIHQWPATLVQPVGSPLSLECTVEGTSNPNLYWYRQAAGRGLQLLFYSVGIGQISSEVPQNLSASRPQDRQFILSSKKLLLSDSGFYLCAWSAGASYEQYFGPGTRLTVT.

The chain employs TRBV6-1 and TRBJ2-2, with a tentative D call TRBD1 (5 bases). V was pared by 5 bases and J by 1 base, with 8 bases between. This CDR3 has 14 residues. Germline values: CDR1 MNHNS, CDR2 SASEGT. DNA of the CDR3: TGTGCCAGCAGTATACAGGTGAACACCGGGGAGCTGTTTTTT. Translating it yields CASSIQVNTGELFF.

This sequence joins TRBV14 and TRBJ2-3; maybe TRBD1 (5 bases). The V end was cut by 0 bases, the J end by 1 base, with 17 bases between. CDR1 SGHDN and CDR2 FVKESK come from the germline V gene. There are 18 residues in the CDR3. The CDR3 region has the DNA TGTGCCAGCAGCCAAGAGCCGACAGTCCTGGCTGGCACAGATACGCAGTATTTT. Amino acid sequence: CASSQEPTVLAGTDTQYF.

The chain combines TRBV2 with TRBJ1-1; TRBD1 aligns across 9 bases. Germline V gene lookup returns CDR1 SNHLY and CDR2 FYNNEI. Losses at the gene ends were 4 bases for V and 6 bases for J; bases not matched to a gene: 9. The CDR3 has 15 amino acids. The CDR3 spells CASSVGGQGLSEAFF. For the CDR3, the DNA is TGTGCCAGCAGTGTTGGGGGACAGGGTTTGTCTGAAGCTTTCTTT.

The chain recombines TRBV27 with TRBJ2-1; D not certain. Per the germline V gene, CDR1 is MNHEY and CDR2 is SMNVEV (reference sequence). Trimming pared 5 bases from V and 2 bases from J, leaving 13 bases between. This CDR3 has 15 amino acids. This chain's CDR3 is CASSPQSQPYNEQFF. The CDR3 DNA follows: TGTGCCAGCAGTCCTCAGTCACAGCCCTACAATGAGCAGTTCTTC.

This clone was recorded once. The rearrangement joins TRBV7-2 to TRBJ1-4, with D perhaps matching TRBD1 (6 bases). The V end lost 1 base, the J end lost 2 bases, and 8 bases lay between the germline ends. CDR3 size: 15 residues. Germline V gene lookup returns CDR1 SGHTA and CDR2 FQGNSA. CDR3 region: CASSLDQGTNEKLFF. The DNA of the CDR3 is TGTGCCAGCAGCTTAGACCAGGGGACTAATGAAAAACTGTTTTTT.

The V and J genes are TRBV30 and TRBJ1-1; 10 bases map to TRBD1. With V trimmed by 5 bases and J by 4 bases, 1 base remained unmatched. The CDR3 length is 12 residues. Germline-derived CDR1 and CDR2 are GTSNPN and SVGIG (reference sequence). CDR3: CAWGTGVTEAFF. The DNA for the CDR3 is TGTGCCTGGGGGACAGGGGTCACTGAAGCTTTCTTT.

This clone turned up a few times. V gene TRBV7-8 combines with J gene TRBJ2-7; TRBD1 matches 10 bases. The J segment lost 4 bases and the V segment lost 7 bases, leaving 10 bases of the junction unmatched. This CDR3 comprises 15 residues. CDR1 and CDR2 (germline): SGHVS, FQNEAQ. CDR3: CASNPGQGLSYEQYF. Here the CDR3 DNA reads TGTGCCAGCAACCCGGGACAGGGGTTGAGTTACGAGCAGTACTTC.

V and J are TRBV25-1 and TRBJ1-2; 8 bases fit TRBD1. From germline, CDR1 is MGHDK and CDR2 SYGVNS. The CDR3 has 16 residues. V shed 1 base and J 1 base; nucleotides not matched to a gene: 5. The CDR3: CASSEFAGGHNYGYTF. Written as DNA, the CDR3 is TGTGCCAGCAGTGAATTCGCAGGGGGCCATAACTATGGCTACACCTTC.

This rearrangement joins TRBV7-9 to TRBJ2-1; TRBD1 is a possible D gene (5 bases). CDR1 is SEHNR, CDR2 FQNEAQ, per germline (reference sequence). CDR3 size: 13 residues. V was pared by 1 base and J by 9 bases, with 10 bases between. The CDR3 protein is CASSLVGAGEQFF. The CDR3 region has the DNA TGTGCCAGCAGCTTAGTTGGGGCAGGTGAGCAGTTCTTC.

The rearrangement joins TRBV28 to TRBJ1-1, with D possibly being TRBD1 (5 bases). CDR3 size: 14 residues. Trimming removed 2 bases from V and 6 bases from J, with 13 bases in between. Germline-derived CDR1 and CDR2 are MDHEN and SYDVKM. The CDR3 DNA reads as TGTGCCAGCAGTTTACTTTTTCCGGGGGCTGAAGCTTTCTTT. Amino acids: CASSLLFPGAEAFF. Full variable domain (missing parts from reference TRBV28 and TRBJ1-1): DVKVTQSSRYLVKRTGEKVFLECVQDMDHENMFWYRQDPGLGLRLIYFSYDVKMKEKGDIPEGYSVSREKKERFSLILESASTNQTSMYLCASSLLFPGAEAFFGQGTRLTVV.

Note on this clone: Other DNA sequences in this specimen translate into the identical CDR3. The rearrangement uses TRBV7-2 and TRBJ1-2; the match to TRBD1 covers 11 bases. V lost 5 bases, J lost 8 bases, and 4 bases stayed unmatched. The germline CDR1 and CDR2 sequences are SGHTA and FQGNSA. The CDR3 length is 13 residues. The CDR3 reads CASSPGQGEGYTF. CDR3 bases: TGTGCCAGCAGCCCGGGACAGGGGGAGGGCTACACCTTC.

The CDR3 spells CASSPTSGEQYF. DNA for the CDR3: TGTGCCAGCAGCCCTACTAGCGGCGAGCAGTACTTC. V is TRBV11-2 and J is TRBJ2-7; 8 bases are shared with TRBD2. J was trimmed by 6 bases and V by 5 bases; bases with no gene match: 3. CDR1 and CDR2 (germline): SGHAT, FQNNGV. CDR3 length: 12 residues.

The chain employs TRBV6-5 and TRBJ1-6; 8 bases line up with TRBD1. Germline CDR1 reads MNHEY; CDR2 reads SVGAGI. The CDR3 runs 13 residues. V lost 6 bases and J lost 7; bases outside the gene matches: 2. CDR3 sequence reads: CASRDRENSPLHF. The CDR3 DNA sequence: TGTGCCAGCAGGGACAGGGAAAATTCACCCCTCCACTTT.

The chain carries TRBV5-8 and TRBJ2-5, with 8 positions matching TRBD1. In germline, CDR1 is SGHTS, CDR2 YDEGEE. This CDR3 comprises 16 residues. Trimming at V came to 3 bases and at J to 4 bases, leaving 11 bases not matched to a gene. CDR3 protein: CASSSTNTGGPETQYF. Here the CDR3 DNA reads TGTGCCAGCAGCTCGACGAATACAGGGGGTCCAGAGACCCAGTACTTC.

In DNA form, the CDR3 reads TGTGCCAGCAGCGCCACTTATAGGGGGACGGATGGCTACACCTTC. It encodes CASSATYRGTDGYTF. The rearrangement links TRBV9 to TRBJ1-2; D might be TRBD1 (6 bases). Germline CDR1 reads SGDLS; CDR2 reads YYNGEE. CDR3 length equals 15 residues. The germline V and J ends were trimmed by 3 bases and 6 bases, with 18 bases remaining between them. Full variable domain (remainder filled in from reference TRBV9 and TRBJ1-2): DSGVTQTPKHLITATGQRVTLRCSPRSGDLSVYWYQQSLDQGLQFLIQYYNGEERAKGNILERFSAQQFPDLHSELNLSSLELGDSALYFCASSATYRGTDGYTFGSGTRLTVV.

The chain's CDR3 is CAWTKDRAIYGYTF. CDR3 nucleotide sequence: TGTGCCTGGACCAAGGACAGGGCAATCTATGGCTACACCTTC. V is TRBV30 and J is TRBJ1-2; 8 bases map to TRBD1. The V and J ends lost 4 bases and 4 bases, in that order; junction bases with no gene match: 8. The CDR3 contains 14 residues. Germline assignment: CDR1 GTSNPN and CDR2 SVGIG (reference sequence).

The chain uses TRBV5-4 and TRBJ2-4; D is perhaps TRBD2 (7 bases). CDR1 and CDR2 from the germline V gene are SGHNT and YYREEE (reference sequence). V was pared by 8 bases and J by 2 bases, with 14 bases between. The CDR3 sequence is 14 residues long. The CDR3 here is CARPGGPTKNIQYF. Here the CDR3 DNA reads TGTGCCAGGCCCGGGGGGCCAACCAAAAACATTCAGTACTTC.

The CDR3 DNA is TGTGCCAGCAGCCGCGGACATCTCCAAGAGACCCAGTACTTC. Its translation is CASSRGHLQETQYF. The chain employs TRBV9 and TRBJ2-5; D possibly corresponds to TRBD1 (5 bases). Germline-derived CDR1 and CDR2 are SGDLS and YYNGEE. V gave up 4 bases and J gave up 1 base, with 11 bases separating them. The CDR3 contains 14 residues.

The chain combines TRBV5-1 with TRBJ2-6; D remains ambiguous. Deletions cut 4 bases from V and 2 bases from J, with 10 bases between. The germline CDR1 and CDR2 sequences are SGHRS and YFSETQ. The CDR3 contains 15 residues. The CDR3 protein is CASSASVAGANVLTF. CDR3 coding DNA: TGCGCCAGCAGCGCCAGCGTGGCTGGGGCCAACGTCCTGACTTTC.

The rearrangement uses TRBV7-2 and TRBJ1-4, with 7 positions matching TRBD1. Germline CDR1 SGHTA, CDR2 FQGNSA. Trimming at V came to 2 bases and at J to 8 bases, leaving 5 bases not matched to a gene. The CDR3 loop spans 14 amino acids. The CDR3 sequence: CASSLMGQTEKLFF. The CDR3 DNA is TGTGCCAGCAGCTTAATGGGACAGACAGAAAAACTGTTTTTT.

The V call is TRBV15, the J call TRBJ1-3, with D unclear. The germline V gene encodes CDR1 LNHNV and CDR2 YYDKDF (reference sequence). The CDR3 spans 17 residues. Trimming left V 0 bases short and J 4 bases short, with 16 bases between. As DNA, the CDR3 is TGTGCCACCAGCAGAGATAGGTGGGAGATTTCGGGAAACACCATATATTTT. Its translation is CATSRDRWEISGNTIYF.

The J gene is TRBJ2-5, the V gene TRBV5-4; D might be TRBD2 (7 bases). Germline V gives CDR1 SGHNT, CDR2 YYREEE (reference sequence). Trimming took 10 bases from V and 2 from J, leaving 18 bases between them. There are 14 residues in the CDR3. The DNA for the CDR3 is TGTGCCTGGCGAGGGGGGGGGTCGCAAGAGACCCAGTACTTC. Amino acid sequence: CAWRGGGSQETQYF.

This clone was observed a single time. The J gene is TRBJ2-7, the V gene TRBV2, with TRBD2 identical over 8 bases. The ends lost 5 bases at V and 1 base at J; junction bases unmatched: 7. CDR1 is SNHLY and CDR2 is FYNNEI in the germline V gene. The CDR3 has 15 amino acids. CDR3 in DNA: TGTGCCAGCAGTAAGGGAGCGGGAGTTTCCTACGAGCAGTACTTC. Encoded protein: CASSKGAGVSYEQYF.

This chain connects TRBV28 to TRBJ2-7; TRBD2 agrees at 7 bases. Germline assignment: CDR1 MDHEN and CDR2 SYDVKM. V was clipped by 3 bases and J by 2 bases; unmatched bases: 7. The CDR3 sequence is 15 residues long. As DNA, the CDR3 is TGTGCCAGCAGTTTGCTTGGGCTAGCGGCCTACGAGCAGTACTTC. This gives the protein CASSLLGLAAYEQYF.

V usage is TRBV6-5 and J usage is TRBJ1-1, with D possibly matching TRBD1 (5 bases). Germline V gene lookup returns CDR1 MNHEY and CDR2 SVGAGI. The germline V and J ends were trimmed by 6 bases and 6 bases, with 17 bases remaining between them. This CDR3 region has 14 residues. The CDR3 DNA reads TGTGCCAGCAGCTCCTCAGGGAAACGATCTGAAGCTTTCTTT. Amino acid sequence: CASSSSGKRSEAFF.

In its sample, this clone was seen once. V and J are TRBV28 and TRBJ1-1; D might be TRBD1 (5 bases). Germline V gene lookup returns CDR1 MDHEN and CDR2 SYDVKM. The CDR3 consists of 14 residues. V lost 4 bases and J 3 bases, leaving 12 bases between the germline ends. The CDR3 region is CASSSGGTHTEAFF. The CDR3 region has the DNA TGTGCCAGCAGTTCGGGCGGGACGCACACTGAAGCTTTCTTT.

The V gene is TRBV9, the J gene TRBJ2-2; TRBD2 aligns across 11 bases. Germline V gene lookup returns CDR1 SGDLS and CDR2 YYNGEE. The CDR3 is 16 residues long. V shed 0 bases, J shed 5 bases, and the junction held 3 bases outside the gene matches. The CDR3 region has the DNA TGTGCCAGCAGCGTAGGAGCTAGCGGGGGGACCGGGGAGCTGTTTTTT. Protein sequence: CASSVGASGGTGELFF. The entire variable domain, with the rest obtained from reference TRBV9 and TRBJ2-2, is as follows: DSGVTQTPKHLITATGQRVTLRCSPRSGDLSVYWYQQSLDQGLQFLIQYYNGEERAKGNILERFSAQQFPDLHSELNLSSLELGDSALYFCASSVGASGGTGELFFGEGSRLTVL.

As to this clone: The junction differs from germline at one of its ends, possibly a read error. This chain uses TRBV7-9 with TRBJ1-1; 8 bases line up with TRBD1. The V gene's germline CDR1 is SEHNR and CDR2 FQNEAQ (reference sequence). The CDR3 covers 18 residues. CDR3 sequence: CSSSLWGQDSSWATEAFF. CDR3 DNA sequence: TGTTCCAGCAGCTTATGGGGACAGGATTCATCGTGGGCCACTGAAGCTTTCTTT. The full variable domain, with the rest looked up from reference TRBV7-9 and TRBJ1-1, is DTGVSQNPRHKITKRGQNVTFRCDPISEHNRLYWYRQTLGQGPEFLTYFQNEAQLEKSRLLSDRFSAERPKGSFSTLEIQRTEQGDSAMYLCSSSLWGQDSSWATEAFFGQGTRLTVV.

This rearrangement joins TRBV2 to TRBJ1-2; a weak D match, TRBD1 (6 bases). This CDR3 has 13 amino acids. Looked up from germline, CDR1 is SNHLY and CDR2 is FYNNEI. Trimming removed 1 base from V and 8 bases from J, with 11 bases in between. This chain's CDR3 is CASSEDWGLGYTF. The CDR3 DNA reads TGTGCCAGCAGTGAAGATTGGGGGCTCGGCTACACCTTC.

The chain joins TRBV18 to TRBJ2-7, with D perhaps matching TRBD1 (5 bases). CDR1 is KGHSH and CDR2 is LQKENI in the germline V gene. V was trimmed by 0 bases and J by 5 bases, leaving 11 bases between them. The CDR3 has 14 residues. The CDR3 here is CASSPPAPGHEQYF. In nucleotides, the CDR3 is TGTGCCAGCTCACCACCGGCCCCAGGGCACGAGCAGTACTTC.